This T cell receptor beta chain emerged from a study of cytomegalovirus exposure and HLA in healthy donors. Study-level results: Follow-up analysis found HLA locus-dependent TCR association rates, highest for DRB1 and lowest for HLA-C.

A multiplex PCR was run with 60 Vbeta primers and 13 Jbeta primers. The repertoire was sequenced with immunoSEQ multiplex PCR; TCRdb's copy has only in-frame clones and lacks some. The profile covers about 63,000 clones, with approximately 90% appearing a single time and over 10% taken by the ten largest. The V end lost 6 bases, the J end lost 2 bases, and 11 bases lay between the germline ends. The germline CDR1 and CDR2 sequences are MNHEY and SMNVEV (reference sequence). The CDR3 extends over 13 amino acids. Healthy donors of bone marrow made up the group. For this clone: The antigen is not known.

J is TRBJ2-7 and V is TRBV27; D may be TRBD1 (7 bases). The sequence derives from a woman younger than 45 in good health and CMV-seropositive. The sequenced sample consisted of PBMCs. CDR3 sequence reads: CASSAGQTYEQYF. In nucleotides, the CDR3 is TGTGCCAGCAGCGCGGGACAGACCTACGAGCAGTACTTC.